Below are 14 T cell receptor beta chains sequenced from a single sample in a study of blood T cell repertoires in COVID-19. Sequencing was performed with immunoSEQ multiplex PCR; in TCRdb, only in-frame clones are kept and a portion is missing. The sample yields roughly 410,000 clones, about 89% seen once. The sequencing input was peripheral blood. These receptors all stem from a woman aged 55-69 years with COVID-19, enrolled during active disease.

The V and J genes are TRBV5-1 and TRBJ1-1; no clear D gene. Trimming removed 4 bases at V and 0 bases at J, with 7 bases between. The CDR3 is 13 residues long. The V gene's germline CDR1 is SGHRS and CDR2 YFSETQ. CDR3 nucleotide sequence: TGCGCCAGCAGCCTAAAGTTGAACACTGAAGCTTTCTTT. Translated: CASSLKLNTEAFF.

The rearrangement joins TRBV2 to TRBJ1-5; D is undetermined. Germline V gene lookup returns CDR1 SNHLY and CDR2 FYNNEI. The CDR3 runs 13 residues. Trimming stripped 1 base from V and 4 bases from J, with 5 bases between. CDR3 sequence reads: CASSEGLNQPQHF. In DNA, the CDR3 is TGTGCCAGCAGTGAAGGACTTAATCAGCCCCAGCATTTT.

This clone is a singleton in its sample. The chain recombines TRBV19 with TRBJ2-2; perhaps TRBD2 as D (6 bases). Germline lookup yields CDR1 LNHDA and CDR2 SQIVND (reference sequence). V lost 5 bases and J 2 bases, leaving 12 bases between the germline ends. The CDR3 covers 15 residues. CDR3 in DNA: TGTGCCAGTAGTTGGACCGGGACTAACACCGGGGAGCTGTTTTTT. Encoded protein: CASSWTGTNTGELFF.

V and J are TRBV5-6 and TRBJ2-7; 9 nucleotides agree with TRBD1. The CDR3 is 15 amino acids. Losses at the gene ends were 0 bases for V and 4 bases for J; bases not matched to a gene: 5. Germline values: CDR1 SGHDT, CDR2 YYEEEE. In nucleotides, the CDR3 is TGTGCCAGCAGCTTGGTGGGGACAGGGCTTTACGAGCAGTACTTC. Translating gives CASSLVGTGLYEQYF.

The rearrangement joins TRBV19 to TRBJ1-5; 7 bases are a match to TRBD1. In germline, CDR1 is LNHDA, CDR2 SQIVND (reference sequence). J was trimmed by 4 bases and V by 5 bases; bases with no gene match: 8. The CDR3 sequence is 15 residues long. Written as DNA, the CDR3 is TGTGCCAGTAGTTCGGCGGGACAGCTAAATCAGCCCCAGCATTTT. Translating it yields CASSSAGQLNQPQHF.

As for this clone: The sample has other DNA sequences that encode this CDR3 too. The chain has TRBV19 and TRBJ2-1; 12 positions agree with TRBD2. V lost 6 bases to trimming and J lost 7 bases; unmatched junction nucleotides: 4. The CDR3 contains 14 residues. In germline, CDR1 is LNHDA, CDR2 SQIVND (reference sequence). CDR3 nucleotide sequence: TGTGCCAGTAGGACTAGCGGGGGCCGGAATGAGCAGTTCTTC. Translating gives CASRTSGGRNEQFF.

The CDR3 DNA sequence: TGTGCCCCGACAGGGATGAACACTGAAGCTTTCTTT. It specifies CAPTGMNTEAFF. The J gene is TRBJ1-1, the V gene TRBV2; TRBD1 agrees at 7 bases. Germline CDR1 and CDR2: SNHLY and FYNNEI. The V and J ends lost 11 bases and 0 bases, in that order; junction bases with no gene match: 3. The CDR3 consists of 12 residues.

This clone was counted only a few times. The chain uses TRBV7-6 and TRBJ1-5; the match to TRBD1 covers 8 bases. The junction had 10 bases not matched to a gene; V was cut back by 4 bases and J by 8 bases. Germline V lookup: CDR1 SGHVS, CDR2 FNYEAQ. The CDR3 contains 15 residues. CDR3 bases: TGTGCCAGCAGCTCGGGGGGACAGGAGGTAAAGCCCCAGCATTTT. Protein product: CASSSGGQEVKPQHF. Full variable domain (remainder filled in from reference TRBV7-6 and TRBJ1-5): GAGVSQSPRYKVTKRGQDVALRCDPISGHVSLYWYRQALGQGPEFLTYFNYEAQQDKSGLPNDRFSAERPEGSISTLTIQRTEQRDSAMYRCASSSGGQEVKPQHFGDGTRLSIL.

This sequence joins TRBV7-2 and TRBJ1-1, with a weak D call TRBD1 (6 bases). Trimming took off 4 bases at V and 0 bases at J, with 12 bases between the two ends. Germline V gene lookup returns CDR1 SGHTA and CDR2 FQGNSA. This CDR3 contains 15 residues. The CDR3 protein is CASSWAGQLNTEAFF. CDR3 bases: TGTGCCAGCAGCTGGGCCGGACAGCTGAACACTGAAGCTTTCTTT.

Here the CDR3 DNA reads TGCGCCAGCAGCCAGGGGGGGTTTAATCAGCCCCAGCATTTT. This sequence encodes CASSQGGFNQPQHF. This chain links TRBV4-1 with TRBJ1-5, with D tentatively TRBD1 (5 bases). Germline lookup yields CDR1 MGHRA and CDR2 YSYEKL. The CDR3 loop spans 14 amino acids. The V and J ends lost 3 bases and 4 bases respectively, with 10 bases between them.

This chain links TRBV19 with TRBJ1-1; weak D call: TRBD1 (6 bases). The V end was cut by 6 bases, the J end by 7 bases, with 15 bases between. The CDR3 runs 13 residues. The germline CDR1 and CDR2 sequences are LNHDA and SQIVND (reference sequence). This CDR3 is CASSTGTGSEAFF. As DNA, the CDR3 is TGTGCCAGTAGCACGGGCACAGGGAGTGAAGCTTTCTTT.

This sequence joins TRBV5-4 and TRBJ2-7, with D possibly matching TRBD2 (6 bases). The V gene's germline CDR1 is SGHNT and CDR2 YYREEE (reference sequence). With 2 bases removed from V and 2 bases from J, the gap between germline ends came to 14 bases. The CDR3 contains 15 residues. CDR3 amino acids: CASSFSRGSTYEQYF. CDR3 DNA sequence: TGTGCCAGCAGCTTCTCTCGGGGGAGCACCTACGAGCAGTACTTC.

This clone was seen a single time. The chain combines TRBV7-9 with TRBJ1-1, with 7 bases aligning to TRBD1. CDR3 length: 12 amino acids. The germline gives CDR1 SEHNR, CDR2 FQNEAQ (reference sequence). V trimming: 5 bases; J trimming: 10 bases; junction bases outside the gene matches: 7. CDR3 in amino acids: CASSLSSGGAFF. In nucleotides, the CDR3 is TGTGCCAGCAGCCTTTCTTCAGGGGGAGCTTTCTTT.

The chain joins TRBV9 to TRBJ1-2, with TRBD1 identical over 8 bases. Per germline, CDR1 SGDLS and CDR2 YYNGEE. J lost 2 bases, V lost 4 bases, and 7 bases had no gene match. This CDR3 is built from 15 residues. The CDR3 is CASSTMGQANYGYTF. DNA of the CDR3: TGTGCCAGCAGCACGATGGGACAGGCCAACTATGGCTACACCTTC. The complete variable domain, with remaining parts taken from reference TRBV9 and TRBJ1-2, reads DSGVTQTPKHLITATGQRVTLRCSPRSGDLSVYWYQQSLDQGLQFLIQYYNGEERAKGNILERFSAQQFPDLHSELNLSSLELGDSALYFCASSTMGQANYGYTFGSGTRLTVV.